Listed here is a single T cell receptor (beta chain). V dropped 7 bases and J dropped 2; count of bases not matched to a gene: 13. The germline gives CDR1 MNHGY, CDR2 SVAAGI. The CDR3 length is 16 residues. This entry belongs to a study of shared clonotypes between healthy human individuals. As for the study in general: Donor composition was a couple of women and a few men, aged 18 to 49.

Original methodology: Filtering differed for immunoSEQ, which gave only junction sequences without quality scores. Profiling relied on immunoSEQ multiplex PCR, and the TCRdb table lists in-frame clones only, not all of them. The V and J calls and clone size come from that table; D and trimming were worked out from the DNA. The sample includes hundreds of thousands of clones, over 60% seen only once; the top ten take roughly 13%. The donors, all of them Caucasian adults, lived in Nashville, Tennessee. Samples left unsorted employed around 90 million PBMCs for genomic DNA. The chain recombines TRBV6-9 with TRBJ2-7; 8 nucleotides align to TRBD2. The sequence derives from a woman in her forties in good health. Some clones in this sample may be carry-over from other donors' samples. The sequencing input was PBMCs. The CDR3 region has the DNA TGTGCCAGCACCCCCAGATGGCGGGAGGTCACCTACGAGCAGTACTTC. Its translation is CASTPRWREVTYEQYF.